Detailed here is one T cell receptor (beta chain). Its antigen is currently not known. Base qualities are missing; no much larger clone stands one base away. This sample is drawn from a study of T cell responses to AZD1222 COVID-19 vaccine listed by TCRdb under 2021. Broadly, across the study: TCR sequencing covered some 240 trial participants: 200 to 210 given two doses of AZD1222 and 26 given two doses of MenACWY control vaccine. Trial participants were enrolled by age into 18-55, 56-69 and 70-plus year subgroups, with roughly 160, 29 and 62 TCR-sequenced participants respectively.

Study-level results and caveats: Because no day 14 peak-response samples were available, repertoires were characterized only after the peak T cell response. Nearly half of unique spike-specific TCRs reportedly recognized epitopes outside regions mutated in the B.1.351 and B.1.1.7 variants. In the small 56-69-year group, the increase in depth fell short of significance, most likely because of low power. Participants were mostly white British, with more females than males. The authors suggested clonal diversity may have been underestimated. After two AZD1222 doses, both the breadth and the depth of spike-specific TCRs were significantly higher than at day 0 and than in MenACWY recipients. Conclusions about previously exposed vaccinees were limited because only a handful of AZD1222 recipients were SARS-CoV-2 seropositive at baseline. The vaccine-associated CD4 TCRs covered the entire spike protein, and the dominant responses fell in regions 160-218 and 743-854.

The time point label, read with the paper, signifies: about 28 days (+/-7) after the second vaccine dose. AZD1222 recipients with second doses at about 4 weeks or about 12 weeks were pooled, because spike-specific TCR depth and breadth did not differ between schedules. Samples from vaccinated people were obtained from the UK trials COV001 and COV002, which included a single-blind randomized controlled phase 2/3 trial of AZD1222 (ChAdOx1 nCoV-19) in healthy adults. Trial participant PBMC samples were collected at day 0 and day 28 after the second dose for TCRbeta chain sequencing. The CDR3 regions of human TCRbeta chains were subjected to immunosequencing. From the authors' description of their analysis: TCRs in the repertoires were compared against a reference library of SARS-CoV-2-specific TCRs that had been generated with the MIRA antigen-specificity platform. Breadth was defined as the fraction of unique TCRs that were SARS-CoV-2-associated. Depth was defined as the fraction of total T cells that were SARS-CoV-2-associated. Using the MIRA data, each spike-specific TCR was mapped to the spike region that the TCR reacts to and placed in a CD4 or CD8 class. Log10-transformed breadth and depth values were compared by one-way ANOVA with Sidak's multiple comparisons tests. This is the immuneACCESS table as TCRdb keeps it, with only in-frame sequences that have V and J called. A part of the clones is gone; compared with another copy, unresolved V genes explain less than half, and the rest is unexplained. The DNA gave D and trimming, while V, J and clone size come from that table. This sample lists fewer than 150,000 clones; about 88% were detected once. The ten largest account for approximately 9.8% of the sample.

Including cysteine and phenylalanine, the CDR3 has 16 amino acids. Kept here is only the CDR3 DNA, which spans 48 bases and is read in frame from base 1. The germline V gene (reference sequence) gives CDR1 as LGHDT and CDR2 as YNNKEL. V is pared back by 1 base and J by 2 bases, with 12 bases lying between the germline termini. This TCR came from an adult who received the AZD1222 COVID-19 vaccine. The chain is assembled from TRBV3-1 (or the pseudogene TRBV3-2) and TRBJ1-5, with no confidently assigned D gene. The sequences come from peripheral blood, collected 28 days after the second AZD1222 dose. The encoded CDR3 is CASSQGFAGGNQPQHF. The base sequence is TGTGCCAGCAGCCAAGGGTTCGCAGGAGGCAATCAGCCCCAGCATTTT.